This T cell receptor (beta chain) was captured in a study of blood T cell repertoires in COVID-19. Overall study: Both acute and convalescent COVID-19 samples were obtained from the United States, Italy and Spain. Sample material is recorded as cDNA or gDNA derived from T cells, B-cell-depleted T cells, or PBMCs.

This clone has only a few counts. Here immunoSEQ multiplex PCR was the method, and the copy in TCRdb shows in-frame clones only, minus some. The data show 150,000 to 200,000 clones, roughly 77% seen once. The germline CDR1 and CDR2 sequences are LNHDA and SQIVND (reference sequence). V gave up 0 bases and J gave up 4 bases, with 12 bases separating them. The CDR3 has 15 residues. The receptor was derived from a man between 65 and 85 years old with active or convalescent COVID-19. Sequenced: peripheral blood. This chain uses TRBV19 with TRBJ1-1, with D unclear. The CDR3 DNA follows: TGTGCCAGTAGTATAGATCTTAGGGAGTTCACTGAAGCTTTCTTT. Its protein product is CASSIDLREFTEAFF.